This T cell receptor beta chain comes out of a study of blood T cell repertoires in COVID-19. Study background: Some COVID-19 samples were acute and others convalescent; all came from the United States, Italy and Spain. From T cells, B-cell-depleted T cells, or PBMCs came the material, which was cDNA or gDNA.

Trimming took off 2 bases at V and 4 bases at J, with 11 bases between the two ends. This CDR3 contains 14 residues. Per germline, CDR1 KGHSH and CDR2 LQKENI. Authors' methods: Counts of nucleated cells, estimated from reference gene primer amplification, were obtained. Data came from immunoSEQ multiplex PCR; TCRdb stores just in-frame clones and leaves some out. For V, J and clone size, that table is used; D and trimming come from the DNA. The repertoire includes hundreds of thousands of clones, about 87% of them detected once, and around 2.9% sits in the top ten. Material for sequencing was peripheral blood. The V gene is TRBV18, the J gene TRBJ1-2, with D possibly TRBD1 on 5 matching bases. The receptor's source is a human donor in a cohort sampled during active COVID-19. The chain's CDR3 is CASSPETQGYGYTF. The CDR3, as DNA: TGTGCCAGCTCACCAGAGACGCAGGGCTATGGCTACACCTTC.